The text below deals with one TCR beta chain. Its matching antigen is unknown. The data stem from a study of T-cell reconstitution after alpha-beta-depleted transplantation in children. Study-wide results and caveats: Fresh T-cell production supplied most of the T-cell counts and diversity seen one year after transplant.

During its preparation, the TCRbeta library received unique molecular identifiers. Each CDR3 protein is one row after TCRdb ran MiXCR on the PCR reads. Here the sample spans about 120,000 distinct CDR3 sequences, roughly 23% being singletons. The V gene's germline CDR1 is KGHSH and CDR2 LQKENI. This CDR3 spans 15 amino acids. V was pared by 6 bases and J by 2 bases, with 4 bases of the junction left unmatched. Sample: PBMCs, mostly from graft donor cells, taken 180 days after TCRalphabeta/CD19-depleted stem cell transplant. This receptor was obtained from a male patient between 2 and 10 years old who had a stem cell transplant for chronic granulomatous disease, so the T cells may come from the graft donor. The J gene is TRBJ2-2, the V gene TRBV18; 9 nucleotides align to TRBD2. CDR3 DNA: TGTGCCAGCTCGCAGACTAGCGGAAACACCGGGGAGCTGTTTTTT. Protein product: CASSQTSGNTGELFF.